This is a list of T cell receptor beta chains from one sample in a study of T cell responses to AZD1222 COVID-19 vaccine. Sequencing used immunoSEQ multiplex PCR; TCRdb keeps in-frame clones, though not all of them. The sample holds approximately 220,000 clones; about 93% are singletons and the top ten take 1%. The sample was peripheral blood, taken on day 0 of MenACWY control vaccination. These receptors originate from an adult in good health. The CDR3 runs from the conserved cysteine through the conserved F or W. D genes are given only for firm matches.

v_gene,j_gene,d_gene,CDR3aa
TRBV2,TRBJ1-1,TRBD1,CASLGRKGQMNTEAFF
TRBV6-1,TRBJ1-5,-,CASSERRQTRSNQPQHF
TRBV7-6,TRBJ2-7,-,CASSPDLGVTYEQYF
TRBV3-1/TRBV3-2,TRBJ2-2,-,CASSQGDRRTGELFF
TRBV24-1,TRBJ1-1,-,CATRSRGMNTEAFF
TRBV5-4,TRBJ2-7,TRBD2,CASSLWTSGSSYEQYF
TRBV6-5,TRBJ1-1,-,CASSWGGEVRTEAFF
TRBV5-4,TRBJ1-2,-,CASSLGTTFYHTF
TRBV30,TRBJ2-7,-,CAWGLTGYEQYF
TRBV19,TRBJ1-1,TRBD1,CASQETGVSEAFF
TRBV4-1,TRBJ2-3,-,CASSPGTLDTQYF
TRBV30,TRBJ1-2,-,CAWRALDLVGGYTF
TRBV4-1,TRBJ1-4,-,CASSQREGGEKLFF
TRBV27,TRBJ2-2,-,CASSLAPVPNTGELFF
TRBV6-5,TRBJ1-6,-,CASSRAPALSPLHF
TRBV6-5,TRBJ2-1,TRBD2,CASKPGLAFNEQFF
TRBV7-9,TRBJ1-2,-,CASTPGYGYTF
TRBV6-5,TRBJ1-1,-,CASRLTDRITEAFF
TRBV15,TRBJ1-3,-,CATSRGDPGTGNTIYF
TRBV27,TRBJ2-3,-,CASWPLQDTQYF
TRBV6-5,TRBJ1-3,-,CASSYYGSSGNTIYF
TRBV18,TRBJ1-1,-,CASSNQGDTEAFF
TRBV6-4,TRBJ2-3,-,CASSDSTDTQYF
TRBV5-1,TRBJ1-1,TRBD1,CASSWGQSLMNTEAFF
TRBV14,TRBJ2-3,-,CASMGELGQRASTDTQYF
TRBV7-8,TRBJ2-2,TRBD1,CASSLEGQGTGELFF
TRBV4-1,TRBJ1-1,-,CASSHWRNTEAFF
TRBV7-9,TRBJ1-1,TRBD1,CASSLGTGRNTEAFF
TRBV3-1/TRBV3-2,TRBJ1-1,TRBD1,CASSRTGSGTEAFF
TRBV25-1,TRBJ1-2,-,CASRHNRPDYGYTF
TRBV25-1,TRBJ2-7,-,CASRGLQRYEQYF
TRBV5-6,TRBJ1-5,TRBD1,CASSLAGQGAAQPQHF
TRBV7-8,TRBJ2-1,TRBD1,CASSFLGTGGYNEQFF
TRBV20-1,TRBJ1-1,-,CSARPGEAAFF
TRBV5-1,TRBJ1-2,-,CASSDADYGYTF
TRBV5-4,TRBJ2-1,-,CASSLEGEQFF
TRBV29-1,TRBJ2-3,-,CSVERGIGLPGDTQYF
TRBV6-6,TRBJ2-3,TRBD2,CASSPGASGDLTDTQYF
TRBV4-2,TRBJ2-3,-,CASSPNRAGTDTQYF
TRBV5-1,TRBJ2-3,-,CASSSPSTDTQYF
TRBV5-6,TRBJ2-1,-,CASSFMTGFLYNEQFF
TRBV19,TRBJ1-5,-,CASGDTRNQPQHF
TRBV5-1,TRBJ1-1,-,CASSTGTTLWEAFF
TRBV6-2/TRBV6-3,TRBJ1-6,-,CASSYLRKGSSSYNSPLHF
TRBV5-4,TRBJ1-5,-,CASGDIRDDQPQHF
TRBV5-1,TRBJ1-4,TRBD1,CASSLTGGDHEKLFF
TRBV3-1/TRBV3-2,TRBJ1-1,TRBD1,CASSPGTGEDTEAFF
TRBV19,TRBJ1-5,-,CATRGGFNQPQHF
TRBV27,TRBJ1-4,-,CASSSRINEKLFF
TRBV28,TRBJ1-1,-,CASSSQGTEAFF
TRBV4-1,TRBJ1-4,-,CASSPGGTNEKLFF
TRBV4-1,TRBJ1-4,-,CASSQPRPPKKEKLFF